Included here is one TCR beta chain sequence, with context. What it binds is unknown. These data belong to a study of cytomegalovirus exposure and HLA in healthy donors. Study results and limitations: Apparent HLA restriction characterized most CMV-associated TCR beta chains in a later analysis. Both high specificity and high sensitivity reportedly marked the classifier's diagnosis of cytomegalovirus status.

In the PCR, 60 Vbeta and 13 Jbeta primers were used. The method was immunoSEQ multiplex PCR; TCRdb's version includes in-frame clones alone and lacks a portion of them. The sample lists about 120,000 clones; over 70% were seen once. This CDR3 spans 15 amino acids. The ends lost 4 bases at V and 2 bases at J; junction bases unmatched: 5. The chain couples TRBV5-3 to TRBJ2-4, with 8 bases matching TRBD2. TRBV5-3 qualifies as an ORF whose function is uncertain. The clonotype originates from a man in his forties in good health and CMV-seropositive. Sequences were obtained from PBMCs. The DNA for the CDR3 is TGTGCCAGAAGCCCGGCGGGGGGACCCAAAAACATTCAGTACTTC. Amino acid sequence: CARSPAGGPKNIQYF.